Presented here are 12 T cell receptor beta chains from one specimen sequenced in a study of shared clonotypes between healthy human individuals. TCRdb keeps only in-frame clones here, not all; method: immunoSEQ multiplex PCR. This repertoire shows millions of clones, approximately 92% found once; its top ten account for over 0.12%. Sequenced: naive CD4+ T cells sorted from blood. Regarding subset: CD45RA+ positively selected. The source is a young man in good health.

The CDR3 nucleotides read TGTGCCATCAAGAACTCCAATGAGCAGTTCTTC. This encodes CAIKNSNEQFF. The chain employs TRBV10-3 and TRBJ2-1, with D hard to call. CDR1 ENHRY and CDR2 SYGVKD come from the germline V gene. V dropped 7 bases and J dropped 6 bases, with 7 bases sitting between them. The CDR3 spans 11 residues.

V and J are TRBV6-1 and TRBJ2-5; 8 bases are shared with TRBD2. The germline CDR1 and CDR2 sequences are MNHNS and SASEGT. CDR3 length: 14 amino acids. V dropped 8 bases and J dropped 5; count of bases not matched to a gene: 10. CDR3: CASWSGGFWETQYF. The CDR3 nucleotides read TGTGCCAGCTGGAGCGGGGGCTTTTGGGAGACCCAGTACTTC.

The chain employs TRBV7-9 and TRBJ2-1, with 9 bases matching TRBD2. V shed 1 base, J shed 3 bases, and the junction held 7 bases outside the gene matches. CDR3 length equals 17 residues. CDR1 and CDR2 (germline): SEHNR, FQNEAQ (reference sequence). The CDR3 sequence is CASSLGPSGNLYNEQFF. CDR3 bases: TGTGCCAGCAGCTTAGGTCCTAGCGGGAACCTCTACAATGAGCAGTTCTTC.

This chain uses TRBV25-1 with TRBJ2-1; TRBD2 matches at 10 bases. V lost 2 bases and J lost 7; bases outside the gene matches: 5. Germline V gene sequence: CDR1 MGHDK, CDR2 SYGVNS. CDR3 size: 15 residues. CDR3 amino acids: CASSEPGLALNEQFF. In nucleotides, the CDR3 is TGTGCCAGCAGTGAACCGGGACTAGCGTTAAATGAGCAGTTCTTC.

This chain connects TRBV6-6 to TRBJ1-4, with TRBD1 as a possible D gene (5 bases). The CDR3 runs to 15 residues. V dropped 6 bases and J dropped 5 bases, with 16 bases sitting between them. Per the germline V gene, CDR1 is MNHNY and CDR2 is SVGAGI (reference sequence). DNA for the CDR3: TGTGCCAGCAGACCCCAGACAGTCGCCAATGAAAAACTGTTTTTT. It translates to CASRPQTVANEKLFF.

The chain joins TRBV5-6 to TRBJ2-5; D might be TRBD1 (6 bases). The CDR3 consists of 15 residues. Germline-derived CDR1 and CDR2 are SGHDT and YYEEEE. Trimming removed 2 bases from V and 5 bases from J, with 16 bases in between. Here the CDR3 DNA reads TGTGCCAGCAGCTTAACGGGACATCCTTCGGAGACCCAGTACTTC. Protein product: CASSLTGHPSETQYF.

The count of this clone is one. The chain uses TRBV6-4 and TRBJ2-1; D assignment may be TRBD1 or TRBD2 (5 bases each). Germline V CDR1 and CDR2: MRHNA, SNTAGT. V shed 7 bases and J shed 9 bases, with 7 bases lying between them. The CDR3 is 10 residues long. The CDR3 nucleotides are TGTGCCAGCATGAGGGGTGAGCAGTTCTTC. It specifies CASMRGEQFF.

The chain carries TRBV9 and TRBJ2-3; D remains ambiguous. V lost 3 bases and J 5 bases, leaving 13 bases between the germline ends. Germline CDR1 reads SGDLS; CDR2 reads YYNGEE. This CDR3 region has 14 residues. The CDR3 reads CASSAPPVGDTQYF. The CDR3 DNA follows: TGTGCCAGCAGCGCCCCCCCGGTAGGAGATACGCAGTATTTT.

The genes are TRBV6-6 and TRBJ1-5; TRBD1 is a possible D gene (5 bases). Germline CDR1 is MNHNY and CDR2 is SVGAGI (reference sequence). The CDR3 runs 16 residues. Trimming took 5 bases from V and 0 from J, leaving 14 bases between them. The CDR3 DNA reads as TGTGCCAGCAGTCTTACCGGGACTGATAGCAATCAGCCCCAGCATTTT. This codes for CASSLTGTDSNQPQHF.

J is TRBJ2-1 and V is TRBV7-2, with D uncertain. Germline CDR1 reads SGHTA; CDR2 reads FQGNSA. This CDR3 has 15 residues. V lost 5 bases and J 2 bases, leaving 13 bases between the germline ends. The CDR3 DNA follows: TGTGCCAGCAGCCCCCGACTCCCGACCTACAATGAGCAGTTCTTC. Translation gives CASSPRLPTYNEQFF. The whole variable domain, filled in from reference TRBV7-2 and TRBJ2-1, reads GAGVSQSPSNKVTEKGKDVELRCDPISGHTALYWYRQSLGQGLEFLIYFQGNSAPDKSGLPSDRFSAERTGGSVSTLTIQRTQQEDSAVYLCASSPRLPTYNEQFFGPGTRLTVL.

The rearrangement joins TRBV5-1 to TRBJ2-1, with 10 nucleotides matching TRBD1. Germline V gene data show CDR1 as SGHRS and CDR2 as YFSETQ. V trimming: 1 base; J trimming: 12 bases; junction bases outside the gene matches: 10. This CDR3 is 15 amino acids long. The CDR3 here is CASSLYRDRGIGQFF. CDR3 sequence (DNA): TGCGCCAGCAGCTTGTACCGGGACAGGGGTATTGGGCAGTTCTTC.

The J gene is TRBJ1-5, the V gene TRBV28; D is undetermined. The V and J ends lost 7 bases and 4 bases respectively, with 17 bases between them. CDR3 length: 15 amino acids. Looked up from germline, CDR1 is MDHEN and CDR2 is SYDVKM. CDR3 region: CASNLPGKVNQPQHF. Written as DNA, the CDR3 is TGTGCCAGCAACCTCCCGGGGAAGGTGAATCAGCCCCAGCATTTT.